The 6 T cell receptor beta chains presented below share a single source sample, sequenced in a study of shared clonotypes between healthy human individuals. Libraries were prepared by immunoSEQ multiplex PCR; TCRdb keeps only in-frame clonotypes and omits some of them. There are under 700,000 clones in the sample; approximately 95% occur only once, and 0.11% lies in the top ten. The naive CD8 population came from CD45RO-negative cells selected for CCR7, without terminally differentiated effector memory CD45RA+ cells. Sequencing used naive CD8+ T cells sorted from blood. The source is a woman aged 25 to 39 in good health.

This chain joins TRBV12-5 and TRBJ1-5; D is perhaps TRBD1 (6 bases). The CDR3 consists of 14 residues. Germline loops: CDR1 LGHNT, CDR2 FRNRAP. V gave up 3 bases and J gave up 6 bases, with 12 bases separating them. CDR3 region: CASGLGGIGQPQHF. DNA of the CDR3: TGTGCTAGTGGTTTAGGGGGGATCGGTCAGCCCCAGCATTTT.

This clone occurred once. This rearrangement joins TRBV5-8 to TRBJ2-1; D is unresolved. This CDR3 spans 18 amino acids. Looked up from germline, CDR1 is SGHTS and CDR2 is YDEGEE. Trimming stripped 1 base from V and 9 bases from J, with 26 bases between. The CDR3: CASSLLGRAPIWTGEQFF. The CDR3 nucleotides read TGTGCCAGCAGCTTGCTGGGCCGGGCTCCAATCTGGACGGGTGAGCAGTTCTTC. Full variable domain (remainder filled in from reference TRBV5-8 and TRBJ2-1): EAGVTQSPTHLIKTRGQQATLRCSPISGHTSVYWYQQALGLGLQFLLWYDEGEERNRGNFPPRFSGRQFPNYSSELNVNALELEDSALYLCASSLLGRAPIWTGEQFFGPGTRLTVL.

The J gene is TRBJ2-6, the V gene TRBV5-4; no clear D gene. CDR1 and CDR2 (germline): SGHNT, YYREEE (reference sequence). V lost 0 bases and J 0 bases, leaving 4 bases between the germline ends. The CDR3 consists of 15 residues. The CDR3 reads CASSLANSGANVLTF. CDR3 DNA: TGTGCCAGCAGCTTGGCGAACTCTGGGGCCAACGTCCTGACTTTC. Supplemented by reference TRBV5-4 and TRBJ2-6, the full variable domain reads ETGVTQSPTHLIKTRGQQVTLRCSSQSGHNTVSWYQQALGQGPQFIFQYYREEENGRGNFPPRFSGLQFPNYSSELNVNALELDDSALYLCASSLANSGANVLTFGAGSRLTVL.

The chain uses TRBV2 and TRBJ2-7; D unclear. V lost 2 bases, J lost 2 bases, and 10 bases lay in between. CDR1 is SNHLY, CDR2 FYNNEI, per germline. This CDR3 has 14 amino acids. The CDR3 protein is CASSESHRPYEQYF. CDR3 nucleotides: TGTGCCAGCAGTGAATCTCACAGACCCTACGAGCAGTACTTC.

This chain joins TRBV19 and TRBJ2-5, with no clear D. The CDR3 runs 11 residues. Germline CDR1 is LNHDA and CDR2 is SQIVND (reference sequence). Trimming removed 10 bases at V and 11 bases at J, with 17 bases between. The CDR3 nucleotides read TGTGCCACTACCCTCGGCCCGGAGCAGTACTTC. Protein product: CATTLGPEQYF.

The chain is built from TRBV25-1 and TRBJ1-1; D unresolved. V was clipped by 1 base and J by 1 base, with 7 bases between them. The CDR3 has 14 residues. The germline V gene encodes CDR1 MGHDK and CDR2 SYGVNS. DNA of the CDR3: TGTGCCAGCAGTGAATTTGGCACGAACACTGAAGCTTTCTTT. Translated: CASSEFGTNTEAFF.